The T cell receptor beta chain under discussion was sequenced for a study of molecular identifiers for immune sequencing clone quantification (dated by TCRdb to 2016 to 2018). Some background on the complete study: For a replicate experiment, RNA from roughly 20,000 or 100,000 naive CD8 T cells was divided into five aliquots, and four of the five aliquots were sequenced. The study was a methods study using CD8 T cells to benchmark molecular-identifier clustering-based TCR repertoire sequencing (MIDCIRS) and TCR RNA copy counting. Summary of the overall study and its limitations: Even against a background of around 900,000 naive CD8 T cells, spiked-in Jurkat TCR RNA amounting to a single cell's worth was reported to be detectable. In CMV-specific effector cells, clones with more than 20 RNA copies contained over 99% of molecules, whereas in naive cells such clones contained under 1% of molecules. Modeling indicated approximately 3.2 TCR RNA copies recovered per cell, compared with around 10 by digital PCR, which implies a capture efficiency of around 29%. Naive libraries contained spiked-in Jurkat TCR RNA (approximately nine copies' worth), which is not part of the donor repertoire. Highly expanded clone sizes could be underestimated if identical TCR molecules share a barcode. Without barcode sub-clustering, chimeric consensus sequences inflated TCR diversity; chimeras reached as high as 47%.

Naive CD8 T cell libraries were made from 20,000 to 1,000,000 sorted cells using 10%, 30% or 50% of purified RNA. On a BD FACSAria II, naive CD8 T cells were FACS-sorted as CD8+CD4-CCR7+CD45RA+ and collected into RLT Plus buffer. To test detection sensitivity, Jurkat RNA equivalent to more than 8 TCR copies was spiked into samples of roughly 18,000-1,000,000 naive CD8 T cells. CD8 T cells were enriched using RosetteSep CD8+ T Cell Enrichment Cocktail and Ficoll-Paque, and the enriched cells then underwent ACK red cell lysis. For this clonotype: Its antigen remains undetermined. Base qualities were left out, and no much larger clone turns up one base away.

Libraries were made using PCR. TCRdb lists the instrument as Illumina HiSeq 4000. Bulk TCR libraries were prepared as previously described, using TCR primers listed in Table S5. Purification of total RNA was performed with the Qiagen AllPrep DNA/RNA kit. Before analysis, reads from multiple sequencing runs of one library were combined. In the authors' own workflow: Reads were retained only if the reads had an exact TCR constant sequence, and the retained reads were trimmed to 150 nt and grouped according to their 12-nt molecular barcodes. Reads in each barcode group were sub-clustered using a 15% Levenshtein threshold, and a quality-weighted consensus sequence was built for each RNA molecule. Non-functional sequences were filtered out, along with any lower-count sequence sitting one edit away from another sequence. On the basis of fitting two negative binomial distributions, barcode sub-clusters with fewer than 20% of the maximum read count were discarded. TCRdb itself trimmed the public reads at Q25 with fastp, ran MiXCR and retained productive beta chains. Entries that share a CDR3 protein sequence are merged under the most common genes and DNA. Here the V and J calls rest on TCRdb's processing, not on the authors' analysis. Recorded for this sample are 300,000 to 350,000 distinct CDR3 sequences; around a fifth of them occurred a single time. Clones ranked in the top ten supply roughly 0.86% of the sample.

Input material: naive CD8+ T cells from blood, with Jurkat cell RNA spiked in. In the paper's terms, the cell subset or site label means: FACS-sorted CD8+CD4-CCR7+CD45RA+ naive T cells. The receptor's source is a human donor in good health. Some libraries in this study had Jurkat cell RNA spiked in.

The CDR3 protein is CASSSQGGVDTGELFF. The sequence in DNA is TGTGCCAGCAGCTCTCAGGGCGGGGTGGACACCGGGGAGCTGTTTTTT. The sequence joins TRBV7-9 to TRBJ2-2; TRBD2 is a weak D gene call, 6 bases matching. In the germline V gene (reference sequence), CDR1 corresponds to SEHNR and CDR2 to FQNEAQ. The CDR3, cysteine through phenylalanine, is 16 amino acids long. Only CDR3 DNA is held: 48 bases, read in frame from base 1. The V and J ends are trimmed by 4 bases and 3 bases, leaving 15 bases between them.